This T cell receptor beta chain stems from a study of T-cell memory formation after mild COVID-19. Study-level findings and limits: For contracting clones, CD4+ ones sat mainly in CM and EM, CD8+ in EMRA. A subset of responding clones appeared in pre-infection memory, suggesting cross-reactive memory joined.

It was 5'RACE with constant-segment primers that produced the TCR alpha and TCR beta cDNA libraries, which carried sample barcodes and UMIs. Each CDR3 protein is one row after TCRdb ran MiXCR on the 5' RACE reads. The table includes about 180,000 distinct CDR3 sequences, 16% detected once. There are a few counts of this clonotype. As yet, its antigen is unknown. The CDR3 covers 15 residues. Germline-derived CDR1 and CDR2 are SGHRS and YFSETQ. V dropped 0 bases and J dropped 2 bases, with 11 bases sitting between them. What was sequenced was PBMCs or a T cell subset sorted from them (not recorded which). The J gene is TRBJ2-5, the V gene TRBV5-1, with D unclear. The TCR sequence derives from an adult woman who had mild COVID-19 (a few samples of this study predate the infection). Cell type and time point are not known. The CDR3 DNA sequence: TGCGCCAGCAGCTTGGCCGGGCAGGCACAAGAGACCCAGTACTTC. Translated, it gives CASSLAGQAQETQYF.